The 4 T cell receptor beta chains below all came from one sample that was sequenced in a study of a mutant IDH1 vaccine in newly diagnosed glioma. Time point of the sample: week 11, during vaccination. In every dose of vaccine, 300 ug of mutant IDH1 20-mer peptide was given alongside topical imiquimod. No cognate antigen is known for these TCRs. Measured with immunoSEQ multiplex PCR; TCRdb has only the in-frame clones, and not every one. The data contain 40,000 or so clones, 65% to 85% of them singletons. Here the sequenced sample was PBMCs, taken from a glioma patient whose treatment included an IDH1 peptide vaccine. The receptors were gathered from a man in his forties or fifties with glioma.

This chain uses TRBV4-1 with TRBJ2-3; TRBD2 agrees at 12 bases. The germline V gene has CDR1 MGHRA and CDR2 YSYEKL. After removal of 6 bases from V and 3 bases from J, the junction contained 4 bases not matched to a gene. The CDR3 loop spans 15 amino acids. DNA of the CDR3: TGCGCCAGCAGACTGACTAGCGGGAGAACAGATACGCAGTATTTT. It yields the protein CASRLTSGRTDTQYF.

V is TRBV14 and J is TRBJ2-1; 9 nucleotides align to TRBD2. CDR3 length equals 15 residues. J was trimmed by 1 base and V by 4 bases; bases with no gene match: 2. CDR1 is SGHDN, CDR2 FVKESK, per germline. The CDR3 spells CASSPLAGSYNEQFF. The DNA for the CDR3 is TGTGCCAGCAGCCCACTAGCGGGTTCCTACAATGAGCAGTTCTTC.

The V gene is TRBV7-2, the J gene TRBJ1-1, with 8 bases fitting TRBD1. Germline V gene sequence: CDR1 SGHTA, CDR2 FQGNSA. Unmatched junction bases numbered 5, after V lost 4 bases and J lost 4 bases. The CDR3 is made up of 14 amino acids. CDR3 region: CASSSRTGSTEAFF. The CDR3 nucleotides are TGTGCCAGCAGCTCCCGGACAGGGAGCACTGAAGCTTTCTTT.

The chain uses TRBV11-2 and TRBJ1-2; 7 nucleotides agree with TRBD1. J lost 4 bases, V lost 6 bases, and 8 bases had no gene match. The germline V gene has CDR1 SGHAT and CDR2 FQNNGV. This CDR3 has 14 amino acids. CDR3 DNA sequence: TGTGCCAGCAGAGCTCTCAGGGGGGGCTATGGCTACACCTTC. Its protein is CASRALRGGYGYTF.